This entry lists 17 T cell receptor beta chains sequenced from one sample in a study of blood T cells in healthy people across ages. Sample-barcoded 5' priming and a J-beta primer mix drove a second PCR of about 6 to 12 cycles. TCRdb ran MiXCR on the 5' RACE reads and lists one entry per CDR3 protein. The profile covers some 930,000 distinct CDR3 sequences, with roughly 28% appearing a single time and roughly a tenth taken by the ten largest. The same data also went into a second study, on T cells of mothers and their children.

The source material was blood. The receptor set was obtained from a woman in her thirties or forties in good health.

This clonotype came up many times. The rearrangement joins TRBV15 to TRBJ2-7; D is uncertain. The V gene's germline CDR1 is LNHNV and CDR2 YYDKDF (reference sequence). The CDR3 is made up of 13 amino acids. Trimming removed 3 bases at V and 3 bases at J, with 9 bases between. CDR3 region: CATSSFGYYEQYF. CDR3 coding DNA: TGTGCCACCAGCAGCTTCGGTTACTACGAGCAGTACTTC.

V usage is TRBV28 and J usage is TRBJ2-1; TRBD1 might be the D (5 bases). CDR1 and CDR2 from the germline V gene are MDHEN and SYDVKM. This CDR3 has 12 amino acids. V lost 4 bases and J lost 12, with 13 bases in between. CDR3 DNA: TGTGCCAGCAGTTCTTGGCCAAGGGGGCAGTTCTTC. Translating it yields CASSSWPRGQFF.

Note on this clonotype: This may be a read error: a much more frequent sequence differs by one nucleotide. This chain links TRBV7-8 with TRBJ2-1; D not certain. The J call may be mistaken, given a closer DNA end match to TRBJ2-7. Germline V lookup: CDR1 SGHVS, CDR2 FQNEAQ. The CDR3 length is 16 residues. CDR3 nucleotides: TGTGCCAGCAGCTTACGATCCCAGGTTGACGCCTACGAGCAGTACTTC. Translated, it gives CASSLRSQVDAYEQYF.

Note on this clonotype: Given a much more abundant clone one base away, this may be a read error. This chain joins TRBV7-9 and TRBJ1-2, with 8 bases lining up with TRBD1. J lost 4 bases, V lost 7 bases, and 8 bases had no gene match. CDR3 length: 14 residues. Germline values: CDR1 SEHNR, CDR2 FQNEAQ (reference sequence). CDR3 nucleotide sequence: TGTGCCAGCAACTTGACAGGGGAGCCCTATGGCTACACCTTC. Encoded protein: CASNLTGEPYGYTF.

In its sample, this clonotype was seen once. The V call is TRBV18, the J call TRBJ1-5, with 7 bases lining up with TRBD1. The CDR3 totals 17 residues. Per germline, CDR1 KGHSH and CDR2 LQKENI. With 3 bases clipped from V and 0 bases from J, the junction kept 8 bases outside the gene matches. The CDR3 coding sequence is TGTGCCAGCTCACCCGAAGGCGACAGGGATAGCAATCAGCCCCAGCATTTT. Protein: CASSPEGDRDSNQPQHF. The variable domain in full, completed from reference TRBV18 and TRBJ1-5, reads NAGVMQNPRHLVRRRGQEARLRCSPMKGHSHVYWYRQLPEEGLKFMVYLQKENIIDESGMPKERFSAEFPKEGPSILRIQQVVRGDSAAYFCASSPEGDRDSNQPQHFGDGTRLSIL.

This clonotype has just a few counts. The chain is built from TRBV29-1 and TRBJ2-6, with D possibly being TRBD2 (5 bases). The germline V gene has CDR1 SQVTM and CDR2 ANQGSEA. The CDR3 is 16 amino acids. Trimming cost V 0 bases and J 0 bases, with 9 bases left between them. The CDR3, as DNA: TGCAGCGTTGAAGACTTTGGAGGCTCTGGGGCCAACGTCCTGACTTTC. Translating it yields CSVEDFGGSGANVLTF.

The gene calls are TRBV24-1 and TRBJ1-1; D is possibly TRBD1 (6 bases). Trimming took 4 bases from V and 12 from J, leaving 11 bases between them. Germline V lookup: CDR1 KGHDR, CDR2 SFDVKD. The CDR3 spans 11 residues. The CDR3, as DNA: TGTGCCACCAGTGAGGACAGACAGACTTTCTTT. Protein: CATSEDRQTFF.

Ten or more counts support this clonotype. V is TRBV30 and J is TRBJ2-7; 8 positions match TRBD1. The CDR3 contains 16 residues. V lost 3 bases to trimming and J lost 1 base; unmatched junction nucleotides: 11. CDR1 GTSNPN and CDR2 SVGIG come from the germline V gene (reference sequence). DNA for the CDR3: TGTGCCTGGAGGTCCCGCGGACAGGGTAAATCCTACGAGCAGTACTTC. Its translation: CAWRSRGQGKSYEQYF.

The chain links TRBV14 to TRBJ1-6; D not resolved. Germline CDR1 is SGHDN and CDR2 is FVKESK. The CDR3 contains 14 residues. V was shortened by 4 bases and J by 8 bases, with 12 bases between the two germline ends. Here the CDR3 DNA reads TGTGCCAGCAGCCCGGGAAATGGGCATTCACCCCTCCACTTT. Translated, it gives CASSPGNGHSPLHF.

The CDR3 spells CASSLEGQGEQFF. In nucleotides, the CDR3 is TGCGCCAGCAGCTTGGAAGGACAGGGCGAGCAGTTCTTC. The chain is built from TRBV5-1 and TRBJ2-1; 8 positions match TRBD1. Trimming at V came to 0 bases and at J to 10 bases, leaving 3 bases not matched to a gene. Germline V CDR1 and CDR2: SGHRS, YFSETQ. CDR3 length equals 13 residues.

This clonotype was recorded a few times. V gene TRBV7-9 combines with J gene TRBJ2-1, with 8 bases identical to TRBD1. CDR1 and CDR2 from the germline V gene are SEHNR and FQNEAQ (reference sequence). The CDR3 consists of 16 residues. Germline trimming cut 5 bases from V and 6 bases from J; bases unmatched to any gene: 12. The DNA of the CDR3 is TGTGCCAGCAGCGGATGGACAGGGAACCCTTCCAATGAGCAGTTCTTC. This sequence encodes CASSGWTGNPSNEQFF.

This clonotype was seen more than once but under ten times. The V and J genes are TRBV29-1 and TRBJ1-4, with D unresolved. The CDR3 loop spans 13 amino acids. The germline V gene encodes CDR1 SQVTM and CDR2 ANQGSEA. Trimming removed 4 bases at V and 5 bases at J, with 11 bases between. The CDR3 sequence: CSVGGQTNEKLFF. CDR3 DNA: TGCAGCGTTGGCGGCCAGACGAATGAAAAACTGTTTTTT.

This clonotype was recorded many times. The rearrangement uses TRBV6-2 or TRBV6-3 and TRBJ2-7; the D gene is possibly TRBD2 (6 bases). Germline V gene data show CDR1 as MNHEY and CDR2 as SVGEGT. This CDR3 contains 15 residues. V was cut by 1 base and J by 2 bases, with 12 bases left in between. The CDR3 DNA sequence: TGTGCCAGCAGTTACTTGGGGGGTCAAACCTACGAGCAGTACTTC. As protein: CASSYLGGQTYEQYF.

In its sample, this clonotype was seen many times. J is TRBJ2-4 and V is TRBV7-2, with D unclear. Germline CDR1 and CDR2: SGHTA and FQGNSA. V was cut by 6 bases and J by 12 bases, with 3 bases left in between. The CDR3 runs 8 residues. The CDR3 is CASRRQYF. The CDR3 DNA is TGTGCCAGCAGACGTCAGTACTTC. Using reference TRBV7-2 and TRBJ2-4 for the parts outside the CDR3, the full variable domain is GAGVSQSPSNKVTEKGKDVELRCDPISGHTALYWYRQSLGQGLEFLIYFQGNSAPDKSGLPSDRFSAERTGGSVSTLTIQRTQQEDSAVYLCASRRQYFGAGTRLSVL.

The chain couples TRBV28 to TRBJ2-1; 8 bases are shared with TRBD1. The CDR3 loop spans 15 amino acids. The germline V gene encodes CDR1 MDHEN and CDR2 SYDVKM. Germline trimming cut 6 bases from V and 3 bases from J; bases unmatched to any gene: 7. The CDR3 is CASSYRGANYNEQFF. The CDR3 coding sequence is TGTGCCAGCAGCTACAGGGGGGCTAACTACAATGAGCAGTTCTTC.

This chain uses TRBV4-3 with TRBJ1-6, with D uncertain. The germline CDR1 and CDR2 sequences are LGHNA and YSLEER. V lost 5 bases, J lost 9 bases, and 17 bases lay in between. The CDR3 sequence is 15 residues long. DNA for the CDR3: TGCGCCAGCAGCACCGGAGCCGTCCCCACTTCACCCCTCCACTTT. It codes for CASSTGAVPTSPLHF.

This clonotype was seen a few times. Sequence at one end of the junction differs from germline and may be a read error. This sequence joins TRBV29-1 and TRBJ2-5; no clear D gene. Germline lookup yields CDR1 SQVTM and CDR2 ANQGSEA. CDR3 length: 14 residues. CDR3 residues: CGVEDLTRWGTQYF. As DNA, the CDR3 is TGCGGCGTTGAAGATTTGACCCGATGGGGGACCCAGTACTTC.